This T cell receptor beta chain was sequenced for a study of identical twins. Points from the study as a whole: Twin-shared out-of-frame alpha sequences were enriched for low generation probability.

MiXCR, applied by TCRdb to the 5' RACE reads, yields one record per CDR3 protein. The sample yields around 550,000 distinct CDR3 sequences, approximately 14% seen once. Germline trimming cut 6 bases from V and 8 bases from J; bases unmatched to any gene: 11. The CDR3 contains 15 residues. Per germline, CDR1 DFQATT and CDR2 SNEGSKA (reference sequence). Comments on this clonotype: Its antigen is undetermined.

Everyone who donated was a healthy Caucasian. These sequences were also reported in another study, on yellow fever vaccine responses in identical twins. That source reports: Vaccine-induced T cell responses in twins were reportedly observed to appear partly convergent, partly personalized.

The sequencing sample was made of CD4+ T cells sorted from blood. This chain joins TRBV20-1 and TRBJ1-6; 9 nucleotides align to TRBD1. This clonotype was sampled from a woman in her late teens or twenties in good health. The CDR3 loop reads CSAGSRDRVYSPLHF. The CDR3 DNA reads as TGCAGTGCGGGGAGCCGGGACAGGGTCTATTCACCCCTCCACTTT.